These 18 T cell receptor beta chains originate from one sample sequenced in a study of T cells in Graves' hyperthyroidism and ophthalmopathy (dated 2019 in TCRdb). To prepare the library, multiplex PCR was applied. The run used an Illumina HiSeq 2000. The TCR beta CDR3 regions were amplified from the RNA transcripts. For the first round of RT-PCR on the TCR CDR3, the HTBI primer set was used together with the Qiagen OneStep RT-PCR kit. TCRdb reran the public reads through fastp at Q25 and MiXCR, keeping productive beta chains. A single entry per CDR3 protein holds the most common genes and DNA from its merged rows. This sample is represented by around 300,000 distinct CDR3 sequences; about 20% of them were singletons. The ten most abundant clones make up 64% of the sample. Sequences were obtained from blood. These receptors all stem from a man aged 30 to 39 with Graves' ophthalmopathy.

V gene TRBV4-1 combines with J gene TRBJ1-1, with D possibly being TRBD1 (5 bases). The CDR3 is 15 residues long. Germline CDR1 is MGHRA and CDR2 is YSYEKL. V dropped 2 bases and J dropped 1 base, with 11 bases sitting between them. CDR3 amino acids: CASSQTGSSNTEAFF. CDR3 DNA: TGCGCCAGCAGCCAAACAGGCAGCTCGAACACTGAAGCTTTCTTT.

This clonotype has at least ten counts. CDR3 bases: TGTGCCAGCACGGTTGGAAGGGGTTTTGAGCAGTACTTC. As protein: CASTVGRGFEQYF. The gene calls are TRBV2 and TRBJ2-7; D perhaps matches TRBD1 (5 bases). The CDR3 sequence is 13 residues long. Germline loops: CDR1 SNHLY, CDR2 FYNNEI. Trimming shortened V by 7 bases and J by 7 bases, and 17 bases separated the two germline ends.

This clonotype has just a few counts. The rearrangement links TRBV18 to TRBJ1-1; D not certain. CDR3 length: 15 residues. CDR1 is KGHSH, CDR2 LQKENI, per germline. The ends were cut back, 3 bases at V and 6 bases at J, with 17 bases in the middle. This chain's CDR3 is CASSPIEGEVSEAFF. CDR3 DNA sequence: TGTGCCAGCTCACCTATAGAGGGTGAGGTGTCTGAAGCTTTCTTT.

The genes are TRBV6-5 and TRBJ1-1; D uncertain. The CDR3 length is 16 residues. V lost 0 bases and J 1 base, leaving 12 bases between the germline ends. Germline V gene lookup returns CDR1 MNHEY and CDR2 SVGAGI. The CDR3 region has the DNA TGTGCCAGCAGTTACTCGACGATAAGGGCGAACACTGAAGCTTTCTTT. Amino acid sequence: CASSYSTIRANTEAFF.

This clonotype was picked up many times. This rearrangement joins TRBV12-3 or TRBV12-4 to TRBJ1-5; the match to TRBD1 covers 7 bases. The CDR3 covers 13 residues. The ends lost 6 bases at V and 7 bases at J; junction bases unmatched: 6. The CDR3 region is CASSDRVVQPQHF. The CDR3 nucleotides are TGTGCCAGCAGCGACAGGGTAGTACAGCCCCAGCATTTT.

This clonotype came up many times. This chain's CDR3 is CSARRQGLIYEQYF. As DNA, the CDR3 is TGCAGTGCTAGACGTCAGGGACTCATCTACGAGCAGTACTTC. V is TRBV20-1 and J is TRBJ2-7; TRBD2 might be the D (6 bases). Trimming left V 2 bases short and J 3 bases short, with 14 bases between. CDR3 size: 14 residues. Looked up from germline, CDR1 is DFQATT and CDR2 is SNEGSKA (reference sequence).

This clonotype turned up a few times. The chain joins TRBV11-2 to TRBJ1-1; D might be TRBD1 (6 bases). V was trimmed by 5 bases and J by 3 bases, leaving 13 bases between them. This CDR3 contains 14 residues. The germline CDR1 and CDR2 sequences are SGHAT and FQNNGV. The CDR3 DNA follows: TGTGCCAGCAGCGTTTCAGGGGCGCACACTGAAGCTTTCTTT. Amino acids: CASSVSGAHTEAFF.

This clonotype appeared a few times. The chain combines TRBV11-3 with TRBJ2-2; D unclear. Trimming pared 5 bases from V and 3 bases from J, leaving 13 bases between. The germline V gene has CDR1 SGHNT and CDR2 YENEEA. This CDR3 spans 15 amino acids. The CDR3 is CASSQDGRDTGELFF. The CDR3 bases are TGTGCCAGCAGCCAGGACGGTAGAGACACCGGGGAGCTGTTTTTT.

This clonotype appeared many times. The chain recombines TRBV20-1 with TRBJ2-5, with TRBD1 matching 8 bases. Per the germline V gene, CDR1 is DFQATT and CDR2 is SNEGSKA (reference sequence). V was pared by 7 bases and J by 3 bases, with 10 bases of the junction left unmatched. This CDR3 contains 14 residues. The CDR3 coding sequence is TGCAGTGTGTCCAGGACAGGGAGCAAAGAGACCCAGTACTTC. The encoded protein is CSVSRTGSKETQYF.

This clonotype has ten or more counts. This chain connects TRBV27 to TRBJ2-1; D not certain. Germline CDR1 MNHEY, CDR2 SMNVEV (reference sequence). V was cut by 5 bases and J by 6 bases, with 8 bases left in between. The CDR3 is 12 amino acids. The CDR3: CASSLSGNEQFF. DNA for the CDR3: TGTGCCAGCAGTCTGTCGGGCAATGAGCAGTTCTTC.

V and J are TRBV6-1 and TRBJ2-1, with unresolved D. CDR1 is MNHNS, CDR2 SASEGT, per germline. The CDR3 has 16 residues. With 1 base removed from V and 5 bases from J, the gap between germline ends came to 15 bases. CDR3 sequence (DNA): TGTGCCAGCAGTGAAGGTTCAGGACCGCCTCACAATGAGCAGTTCTTC. It translates to CASSEGSGPPHNEQFF.

This clonotype appeared a few times. The chain employs TRBV29-1 and TRBJ2-1; D gene unclear. Germline V gives CDR1 SQVTM, CDR2 ANQGSEA. The CDR3 extends over 13 amino acids. V was shortened by 5 bases and J by 1 base, with 9 bases between the two germline ends. The CDR3 protein is CSVWLLSYNEQFF. CDR3 in DNA: TGCAGCGTTTGGCTACTTTCCTACAATGAGCAGTTCTTC.

This chain connects TRBV12-3 or TRBV12-4 to TRBJ2-5; D is uncertain. This CDR3 contains 13 residues. The V end lost 2 bases, the J end lost 5 bases, and 9 bases lay between the germline ends. The CDR3 sequence: CASSLRVRETQYF. The CDR3 bases are TGTGCCAGCAGTTTAAGGGTGAGGGAGACCCAGTACTTC.

This clonotype was observed a handful of times. This chain joins TRBV20-1 and TRBJ1-3; D is uncertain. The germline V and J ends were trimmed by 0 bases and 7 bases, with 10 bases remaining between them. This CDR3 comprises 13 residues. Germline loops: CDR1 DFQATT, CDR2 SNEGSKA (reference sequence). CDR3 sequence: CSARDHRWNTIYF. DNA for the CDR3: TGCAGTGCTAGAGATCATAGATGGAACACCATATATTTT.

This chain connects TRBV10-3 to TRBJ2-1; 12 bases are shared with TRBD2. Trimming at V came to 0 bases and at J to 6 bases, leaving 9 bases not matched to a gene. The CDR3 totals 18 residues. CDR1 is ENHRY and CDR2 is SYGVKD in the germline V gene. This chain's CDR3 is CAISESAMTSGSGNEQFF. CDR3 coding DNA: TGTGCCATCAGTGAGTCCGCGATGACTAGCGGGAGTGGCAATGAGCAGTTCTTC.

This clonotype occurred many times. The chain employs TRBV6-1 and TRBJ1-5; a weak D match, TRBD1 (6 bases). Germline V CDR1 and CDR2: MNHNS, SASEGT. The V gene lost 5 bases and the J gene lost 6 bases, with 23 bases spanning the gap. The CDR3 length is 17 residues. The CDR3 coding sequence is TGTGCCAGCAGTTACCCGGGTCGACGGGGGGCAGGTCAGCCCCAGCATTTT. Amino acids: CASSYPGRRGAGQPQHF.

A remark on this clonotype: A read error may be the cause here, since a much bigger clone is one base away. The chain uses TRBV12-3 or TRBV12-4 and TRBJ1-2; D is possibly TRBD1 (5 bases). The CDR3 spans 16 residues. Trimming pared 7 bases from V and 2 bases from J, leaving 20 bases between. CDR3 bases: TGTGCCAGCAATTTTTTGGTTGGGGGGGAAAACTATGGCTACACCTTC. It encodes CASNFLVGGENYGYTF.

This clonotype showed up just a few times. This chain uses TRBV4-2 with TRBJ1-5; D possibly corresponds to TRBD1 (6 bases). Trimming took off 5 bases at V and 3 bases at J, with 14 bases between the two ends. The CDR3 totals 15 residues. Germline assignment: CDR1 LGHNA and CDR2 YNFKEQ. Written as DNA, the CDR3 is TGTGCCAGCAGCTCCCGAGGGGACAACAATCAGCCCCAGCATTTT. Its protein is CASSSRGDNNQPQHF.